The 24 T cell receptor beta chains given below trace back to one sample, sequenced in a study of blood T cell repertoires in COVID-19. Measured with immunoSEQ multiplex PCR; TCRdb has only the in-frame clones, and not every one. The sample consists of 140,000 to 150,000 clones, 80% of them appearing once. The sample consisted of peripheral blood. Receptor source: a woman aged 45-60 years with acute or convalescent COVID-19.

The rearrangement joins TRBV7-4 to TRBJ1-3; tentative D call: TRBD1 (5 bases). Between the trimmed V and J ends, which lost 2 bases and 1 base, there was a span of 6 bases. The CDR3 contains 14 residues. Germline lookup yields CDR1 SGHVT and CDR2 SQSDAQ. The CDR3 loop reads CASSLQGSGNTIYF. CDR3 bases: TGTGCCAGCAGCTTACAGGGATCTGGAAACACCATATATTTT.

V is TRBV7-8 and J is TRBJ2-1; 9 bases fit TRBD1. J gave up 4 bases and V 1 base, and 5 bases lay outside the gene matches. The length of the CDR3 is 16 residues. Germline CDR1 is SGHVS and CDR2 is FQNEAQ. The CDR3 sequence is CASSLGQGEVYNEQFF. CDR3 DNA sequence: TGTGCCAGCAGCTTAGGACAGGGGGAAGTTTACAATGAGCAGTTCTTC.

This chain uses TRBV2 with TRBJ2-1; tentative D call: TRBD2 (6 bases). CDR3 length: 15 residues. CDR1 and CDR2 (germline): SNHLY, FYNNEI. V was cut by 7 bases and J by 0 bases, with 13 bases left in between. In nucleotides, the CDR3 is TGTGCCAGCAACCCCTTTAGCGGCTCCTACAATGAGCAGTTCTTC. Translating it yields CASNPFSGSYNEQFF.

This clone was recorded once. J is TRBJ1-3 and V is TRBV6-5, with a possible D match to TRBD1 (5 bases). The CDR3 runs to 13 residues. Germline assignment: CDR1 MNHEY and CDR2 SVGAGI. The germline V and J ends were trimmed by 10 bases and 0 bases, with 10 bases remaining between them. The CDR3 protein is CATLRDSGNTIYF. Written as DNA, the CDR3 is TGTGCCACCCTCAGGGACTCTGGAAACACCATATATTTT.

The rearrangement joins TRBV18 to TRBJ1-2; tentative D call: TRBD1 (5 bases). The CDR3 covers 15 residues. The ends were cut back, 2 bases at V and 8 bases at J, with 18 bases in the middle. Germline V lookup: CDR1 KGHSH, CDR2 LQKENI. The CDR3 here is CASSPTTETVGGYTF. The CDR3 DNA reads as TGTGCCAGCTCACCAACAACCGAGACAGTCGGCGGCTACACCTTC.

This clone was seen more than once but under ten times. The rearrangement links TRBV2 to TRBJ1-5; D call uncertain. Germline V gene lookup returns CDR1 SNHLY and CDR2 FYNNEI. This CDR3 is 13 amino acids long. V gave up 7 bases and J gave up 7 bases, with 14 bases separating them. CDR3 residues: CASTRAEGQPQHF. The CDR3 region has the DNA TGTGCCAGCACCCGGGCAGAGGGACAGCCCCAGCATTTT.

The CDR3 DNA reads as TGTGCCAGCAGCCCAACCGAGACAGCCCGGAGAACCGGGGAGCTGTTTTTT. Its translation: CASSPTETARRTGELFF. V and J are TRBV7-8 and TRBJ2-2; perhaps TRBD1 as D (5 bases). V gave up 5 bases and J gave up 5 bases, with 21 bases separating them. Germline CDR1 and CDR2: SGHVS and FQNEAQ. There are 17 residues in the CDR3.

The V gene is TRBV29-1, the J gene TRBJ2-3; 15 positions match TRBD2. This CDR3 is 17 amino acids long. In germline, CDR1 is SQVTM, CDR2 ANQGSEA. Losses at the gene ends were 0 bases for V and 6 bases for J; bases not matched to a gene: 7. In DNA, the CDR3 is TGCAGCGTTGAAGATTGGACTAGCGGGGGGGCCCAGGATACGCAGTATTTT. Protein product: CSVEDWTSGGAQDTQYF.

The rearrangement uses TRBV19 and TRBJ1-5; D gene uncertain. CDR1 is LNHDA, CDR2 SQIVND, per germline (reference sequence). This CDR3 spans 16 amino acids. V dropped 7 bases and J dropped 2 bases, with 18 bases sitting between them. CDR3 amino acids: CASTRVGVAGNQPQHF. The DNA of the CDR3 is TGTGCCAGTACCCGCGTCGGTGTTGCGGGCAATCAGCCCCAGCATTTT.

The CDR3, as DNA: TGTGCCAGCCACCGGGGGGTCGTGGACAATGAGCAGTTCTTC. Translating gives CASHRGVVDNEQFF. The chain uses TRBV6-6 and TRBJ2-1, with 7 positions matching TRBD2. CDR3 length: 14 residues. J lost 5 bases, V lost 8 bases, and 9 bases had no gene match. CDR1 is MNHNY, CDR2 SVGAGI, per germline (reference sequence).

Only a few counts were recorded for this clone. V and J are TRBV5-1 and TRBJ2-7, with TRBD1 identical over 7 bases. The CDR3 extends over 14 amino acids. Germline CDR1 reads SGHRS; CDR2 reads YFSETQ. V dropped 2 bases and J dropped 6; count of bases not matched to a gene: 8. The CDR3 loop is CASSFQQGSGEQYF. The DNA of the CDR3 is TGCGCCAGCAGCTTCCAACAGGGGTCAGGCGAGCAGTACTTC.

The chain links TRBV6-5 to TRBJ1-2; no reliable D call. This CDR3 comprises 13 residues. Trimming took 0 bases from V and 8 from J, leaving 10 bases between them. Germline-derived CDR1 and CDR2 are MNHEY and SVGAGI. CDR3 amino acids: CASSYSSGVGYTF. The CDR3 DNA sequence: TGTGCCAGCAGTTACTCGAGCGGGGTAGGCTACACCTTC.

The chain uses TRBV28 and TRBJ2-1; 10 bases agree with TRBD2. The CDR3 covers 15 residues. Looked up from germline, CDR1 is MDHEN and CDR2 is SYDVKM. J lost 7 bases, V lost 5 bases, and 8 bases had no gene match. The CDR3 coding sequence is TGTGCCAGCAGTCAAAGCGGGGGGGCGAGGAATGAGCAGTTCTTC. Amino acid sequence: CASSQSGGARNEQFF.

This chain joins TRBV6-5 and TRBJ2-2, with 11 nucleotides matching TRBD2. The CDR3 is made up of 14 amino acids. CDR1 and CDR2 from the germline V gene are MNHEY and SVGAGI. The junction had 7 bases not matched to a gene; V was cut back by 10 bases and J by 6 bases. The CDR3 here is CATHLSGGAGELFF. The CDR3 region has the DNA TGTGCCACGCACCTTAGCGGGGGGGCCGGGGAGCTGTTTTTT.

The chain recombines TRBV5-6 with TRBJ2-1, with D perhaps matching TRBD2 (5 bases). This CDR3 is built from 14 residues. V was cut by 4 bases and J by 7 bases, with 15 bases left in between. Germline V lookup: CDR1 SGHDT, CDR2 YYEEEE. The CDR3 DNA sequence: TGTGCCAGCAGCGTCGGACCCCGGGAAAATGAGCAGTTCTTC. It specifies CASSVGPRENEQFF.

This chain uses TRBV7-2 with TRBJ1-2; 10 bases fit TRBD1. Germline V lookup: CDR1 SGHTA, CDR2 FQGNSA. V lost 4 bases and J lost 4; bases outside the gene matches: 9. The CDR3 is 16 residues long. CDR3 in amino acids: CASSSRQDRGSYGYTF. The CDR3 DNA sequence: TGTGCCAGCAGCTCTCGGCAGGACAGGGGGTCCTATGGCTACACCTTC.

The V gene is TRBV5-1, the J gene TRBJ2-3; 7 nucleotides match TRBD2. There are 13 residues in the CDR3. Trimming at V came to 1 base and at J to 5 bases, leaving 1 base not matched to a gene. CDR1 and CDR2 from the germline V gene are SGHRS and YFSETQ. This chain's CDR3 is CASSLRTRDTQYF. The DNA of the CDR3 is TGCGCCAGCAGCTTGCGGACTAGAGATACGCAGTATTTT.

This clone was counted a single time. The V and J genes are TRBV19 and TRBJ2-6; TRBD2 might be the D (5 bases). The V and J ends lost 5 bases and 2 bases respectively, with 7 bases between them. Germline V gene data show CDR1 as LNHDA and CDR2 as SQIVND (reference sequence). This CDR3 region has 14 residues. The CDR3 loop is CASSRGPGANVLTF. The CDR3 nucleotides are TGTGCCAGTAGTCGAGGGCCTGGGGCCAACGTCCTGACTTTC.

The chain links TRBV18 to TRBJ1-5, with TRBD1 matching over 9 bases. The germline CDR1 and CDR2 sequences are KGHSH and LQKENI. This CDR3 is 15 amino acids long. Trimming at V came to 6 bases and at J to 6 bases, leaving 9 bases not matched to a gene. The CDR3 region has the DNA TGTGCCAGCTCCCCTGGACAGGGGCAGGGTCAGCCCCAGCATTTT. This encodes CASSPGQGQGQPQHF.

The gene calls are TRBV19 and TRBJ1-3; a possible D gene is TRBD1 (6 bases). V dropped 9 bases and J dropped 0 bases, with 18 bases sitting between them. Germline CDR1 reads LNHDA; CDR2 reads SQIVND (reference sequence). This CDR3 is 16 amino acids long. CDR3 residues: CASSPGDTRSGNTIYF. The CDR3 DNA reads as TGTGCCAGCTCGCCCGGGGACACTCGCTCTGGAAACACCATATATTTT.

V is TRBV24-1 and J is TRBJ2-3, with D perhaps matching TRBD2 (5 bases). The CDR3 is 14 residues long. From germline, CDR1 is KGHDR and CDR2 SFDVKD. The germline V and J ends were trimmed by 5 bases and 5 bases, with 13 bases remaining between them. CDR3 loop: CATSVARDGDTQYF. DNA for the CDR3: TGTGCCACCAGTGTCGCTCGGGATGGAGATACGCAGTATTTT.

The chain couples TRBV7-9 to TRBJ2-3; D remains ambiguous. Germline CDR1 and CDR2: SEHNR and FQNEAQ (reference sequence). Trimming left V 1 base short and J 1 base short, with 9 bases between. CDR3 size: 15 residues. CDR3 loop: CASSLGVEGTDTQYF. The CDR3 DNA reads TGTGCCAGCAGCTTAGGGGTAGAGGGCACAGATACGCAGTATTTT.

This rearrangement joins TRBV2 to TRBJ1-5, with D maybe TRBD1 (5 bases). CDR1 is SNHLY and CDR2 is FYNNEI in the germline V gene. This CDR3 spans 14 amino acids. Trimming cost V 2 bases and J 11 bases, with 16 bases left between them. The CDR3 DNA reads as TGTGCCAGCAGTGAAAGTAGGCAGGGTGGGTCCCAGCATTTT. Its protein product is CASSESRQGGSQHF.

The J gene is TRBJ2-7, the V gene TRBV7-2, with D perhaps matching TRBD1 (6 bases). Germline V CDR1 and CDR2: SGHTA, FQGNSA. The germline V and J ends were trimmed by 5 bases and 3 bases, with 11 bases remaining between them. This CDR3 has 13 amino acids. The CDR3 nucleotides read TGTGCCAGCAGCCCCAGGACAGTCTACGAGCAGTACTTC. Translation gives CASSPRTVYEQYF.